A single sample is the source of the 14 T cell receptor beta chains below, sequenced in a study of T cells in Graves' hyperthyroidism and ophthalmopathy. Amplification of TCR beta CDR3 regions used RNA as the template. HTBI primers were used for first-round RT-PCR of the TCR CDR3. Using its own MiXCR run on the multiplex PCR reads, TCRdb lists one record per CDR3 protein. The sample has roughly 180,000 distinct CDR3 sequences, over 7.5% seen once. Sequencing was performed on blood. The receptors were sampled from a woman between 18 and 30 years old with Graves' hyperthyroidism that later progressed to Graves' ophthalmopathy.

This clonotype was counted only a few times. This sequence joins TRBV20-1 and TRBJ2-3; 12 bases agree with TRBD2. Germline lookup yields CDR1 DFQATT and CDR2 SNEGSKA (reference sequence). The CDR3 totals 18 residues. V shed 1 base and J 4 bases; nucleotides not matched to a gene: 12. The CDR3 DNA reads TGCAGTGCTAGAGTTGCTAGCGGGGGGGCCATATCCGCAGATACGCAGTATTTT. This codes for CSARVASGGAISADTQYF.

This chain connects TRBV18 to TRBJ2-2; no definite D call. V dropped 6 bases and J dropped 9 bases, with 11 bases sitting between them. Germline V gene data show CDR1 as KGHSH and CDR2 as LQKENI. The CDR3 is made up of 12 amino acids. In DNA, the CDR3 is TGTGCCAGCTCTGGTGGAACCCGGGAGCTGTTTTTT. Amino acids: CASSGGTRELFF.

This clonotype was counted at least ten times. This rearrangement joins TRBV4-2 to TRBJ2-7, with 10 bases matching TRBD2. Germline V gene sequence: CDR1 LGHNA, CDR2 YNFKEQ. Unmatched junction bases numbered 3, after V lost 0 bases and J lost 1 base. This CDR3 has 16 amino acids. In DNA, the CDR3 is TGTGCCAGCAGCCAAGATACTAGCGGGACATCCTACGAGCAGTACTTC. This translates into CASSQDTSGTSYEQYF.

In its sample, this clonotype was seen many times. This chain uses TRBV20-1 with TRBJ2-5; 12 nucleotides agree with TRBD2. With 3 bases clipped from V and 2 bases from J, the junction kept 7 bases outside the gene matches. Germline CDR1 is DFQATT and CDR2 is SNEGSKA (reference sequence). The CDR3 covers 16 residues. As DNA, the CDR3 is TGCAGTGCTAGCGGACTAGCGGGAAGACTGCAAGAGACCCAGTACTTC. It encodes CSASGLAGRLQETQYF.

This clonotype was picked up many times. The chain employs TRBV11-2 and TRBJ2-7; 11 positions agree with TRBD2. J was trimmed by 4 bases and V by 2 bases; bases with no gene match: 7. This CDR3 spans 16 amino acids. Germline assignment: CDR1 SGHAT and CDR2 FQNNGV. The CDR3 sequence is CASSLLSGRAQYEQYF. The CDR3 DNA follows: TGTGCCAGCAGCTTACTTAGCGGGAGGGCCCAGTACGAGCAGTACTTC.

This clonotype occurred many times. The chain has TRBV3-1 and TRBJ2-3, with a possible D match to TRBD1 (5 bases). Looked up from germline, CDR1 is LGHDT and CDR2 is YNNKEL (reference sequence). There are 17 residues in the CDR3. V lost 0 bases and J lost 1, with 14 bases in between. CDR3 DNA: TGTGCCAGCAGCCAAGATGGGGCATCTTTGCGCACAGATACGCAGTATTTT. It is translated as CASSQDGASLRTDTQYF.

The chain joins TRBV10-3 to TRBJ2-1, with 12 bases fitting TRBD1. This CDR3 region has 15 residues. Trimming removed 10 bases from V and 5 bases from J; junction bases left unmatched: 9. Germline values: CDR1 ENHRY, CDR2 SYGVKD. CDR3 DNA sequence: TGTGCCACCCGGGCCGGGACAGGGGGCCACAATGAGCAGTTCTTC. Translated: CATRAGTGGHNEQFF.

V is TRBV30 and J is TRBJ2-5; D is uncertain. The germline CDR1 and CDR2 sequences are GTSNPN and SVGIG (reference sequence). Trimming removed 0 bases from V and 0 bases from J, with 17 bases in between. The CDR3 loop spans 17 amino acids. CDR3 bases: TGTGCCTGGAGTGTATCCCCCAACGGCCTCTACCAAGAGACCCAGTACTTC. The encoded protein is CAWSVSPNGLYQETQYF.

This clonotype was observed many times. V usage is TRBV6-1 and J usage is TRBJ1-2; TRBD1 is a possible D gene (6 bases). This CDR3 region has 20 residues. V was cut by 0 bases and J by 2 bases, with 25 bases left in between. Germline V gene lookup returns CDR1 MNHNS and CDR2 SASEGT. CDR3 amino acids: CASSEAVGGGSVPGNYGYTF. The CDR3, as DNA: TGTGCCAGCAGTGAAGCGGTAGGGGGGGGGAGCGTTCCGGGAAACTATGGCTACACCTTC.

V is TRBV27 and J is TRBJ1-5, with D perhaps matching TRBD1 (6 bases). This CDR3 contains 15 residues. V dropped 6 bases and J dropped 7 bases, with 19 bases sitting between them. In germline, CDR1 is MNHEY, CDR2 SMNVEV (reference sequence). Written as DNA, the CDR3 is TGTGCCAGCAGACAAGCAGGGGCCTCCCGCCAGCCCCAGCATTTT. Encoded protein: CASRQAGASRQPQHF.

About this clonotype: The junction departs from germline at one end; a sequencing error may be responsible. This sequence joins TRBV7-9 and TRBJ2-1, with 8 bases that match TRBD2. Per the germline V gene, CDR1 is SEHNR and CDR2 is FQNEAQ (reference sequence). CDR3 size: 15 residues. The CDR3 reads CPSSGGRSSYNEQFF. CDR3 in DNA: TGTCCCAGCAGCGGGGGACGGAGCTCCTACAATGAGCAGTTCTTC. The entire variable domain, with the rest obtained from reference TRBV7-9 and TRBJ2-1, is as follows: DTGVSQNPRHKITKRGQNVTFRCDPISEHNRLYWYRQTLGQGPEFLTYFQNEAQLEKSRLLSDRFSAERPKGSFSTLEIQRTEQGDSAMYLCPSSGGRSSYNEQFFGPGTRLTVL.

This clonotype was counted at least ten times. The J gene is TRBJ2-2, the V gene TRBV7-2; D is tentatively TRBD1 or TRBD2 (5 bases each). The V end was cut by 6 bases, the J end by 4 bases, with 18 bases between. There are 16 residues in the CDR3. Germline assignment: CDR1 SGHTA and CDR2 FQGNSA. In DNA form, the CDR3 reads TGTGCCAGCAGGGGGACCAACATGAGGGTCACCGGGGAGCTGTTTTTT. Its translation is CASRGTNMRVTGELFF.

CDR3 DNA: TGTGCCAGCACCGTGAACGGGGGCTCCTACGAGCAGTACTTC. This translates into CASTVNGGSYEQYF. V is TRBV5-4 and J is TRBJ2-7, with a tentative D call TRBD2 (6 bases). This CDR3 region has 14 residues. V was cut by 6 bases and J by 0 bases, with 13 bases left in between. The germline CDR1 and CDR2 sequences are SGHNT and YYREEE (reference sequence).

This clonotype was detected ten times or more. The J gene is TRBJ2-7, the V gene TRBV5-1, with a possible D match to TRBD1 (6 bases). CDR3 length: 14 amino acids. Germline CDR1 reads SGHRS; CDR2 reads YFSETQ. Trimming cost V 4 bases and J 4 bases, with 15 bases left between them. CDR3 in amino acids: CASSGKQGVYEQYF. The CDR3 region has the DNA TGCGCCAGCAGCGGAAAACAGGGAGTTTACGAGCAGTACTTC.